The rows below give T cell receptor beta chains drawn from one sample of a study of technical replicates of blood from a handful of donors. TCRdb keeps only in-frame clones here, not all; method: immunoSEQ multiplex PCR. The sample includes about 83,000 clones, 90% to 95% seen only once; the top ten take about 0.23%. Specimen: T cells isolated from PBMCs. The source of these receptors is a human donor in good health. Each CDR3 is given with its conserved first and last residue.

>TRBV12-5
CASGLVRRVAYEQYF
>TRBV19
CASSGPDRPSNQPQHF
>TRBV12-5
CASGLVKPRGLNHLQETQYF
>TRBV7-9
CASSLVRGRHSGNTIYF
>TRBV7-9
CASSPFMGGYEQYF
>TRBV5-1
CASRGQGSSDTQYF
>TRBV6-1
CASREETGSDTQYF
>TRBV7-9
CASTLTSGYYEQYF
>TRBV6-1
CASALAGVKETQYF
>TRBV2
CASSVTQGVAITIYF
>TRBV10-3
CAIRPGTASGNTIYF
>TRBV10-2
CASSEPYDREAFF
>TRBV5-6
CASSLVAGQLSSGANVLTF
>TRBV9
CASSVGVTSGYEQYF
>TRBV6-6
CASRYSSGRLYEQYF